These 18 T cell receptor beta chains share one sample of origin, sequenced in a study of cytomegalovirus exposure and HLA in healthy donors. This table comes from immunoSEQ multiplex PCR, and its TCRdb copy is limited to in-frame clones, with some not included. The data contain tens of thousands of clones, approximately 94% of them singletons. Sequencing was done on a sample of PBMCs. The receptors originated from a young man in good health and CMV-seropositive.

The chain carries TRBV9 and TRBJ2-3; TRBD2 aligns across 9 bases. Germline loops: CDR1 SGDLS, CDR2 YYNGEE. The CDR3 loop spans 19 amino acids. J lost 5 bases, V lost 4 bases, and 20 bases had no gene match. Here the CDR3 reads CASSHPLNLREGRGDTQYF. The CDR3, as DNA: TGTGCCAGCAGCCACCCCCTAAATTTGCGGGAGGGCCGGGGAGATACGCAGTATTTT. Full variable domain (outside the CDR3, taken from reference TRBV9 and TRBJ2-3): DSGVTQTPKHLITATGQRVTLRCSPRSGDLSVYWYQQSLDQGLQFLIQYYNGEERAKGNILERFSAQQFPDLHSELNLSSLELGDSALYFCASSHPLNLREGRGDTQYFGPGTRLTVL.

This clone was recorded only once. The CDR3 sequence is CASSSGTGVDGYTF. DNA for the CDR3: TGTGCCAGCAGTTCAGGGACAGGGGTTGACGGCTACACCTTC. This chain links TRBV6-5 with TRBJ1-2, with TRBD1 matching over 10 bases. CDR1 is MNHEY, CDR2 SVGAGI, per germline. V lost 4 bases and J lost 8; bases outside the gene matches: 7. The CDR3 length is 14 residues.

CDR3 DNA sequence: TGTGCCAGCAGCTTAGTCGGTCGGGGGGCCCTACAAGAGACCCAGTACTTC. It yields the protein CASSLVGRGALQETQYF. The rearrangement uses TRBV7-2 and TRBJ2-5, with D perhaps TRBD2 (7 bases). Deletions cut 1 base from V and 2 bases from J, with 17 bases between. CDR3 size: 17 residues. The germline V gene has CDR1 SGHTA and CDR2 FQGNSA. The whole variable domain, remainder taken from reference TRBV7-2 and TRBJ2-5, is GAGVSQSPSNKVTEKGKDVELRCDPISGHTALYWYRQSLGQGLEFLIYFQGNSAPDKSGLPSDRFSAERTGGSVSTLTIQRTQQEDSAVYLCASSLVGRGALQETQYFGPGTRLLVL.

V usage is TRBV6-5 and J usage is TRBJ2-5, with a tentative D call TRBD1 (6 bases). V lost 5 bases to trimming and J lost 2 bases, with 15 bases between them. This CDR3 comprises 15 residues. The germline gives CDR1 MNHEY, CDR2 SVGAGI. The CDR3 spells CASSGQDSKQETQYF. The CDR3 nucleotides read TGTGCCAGCAGTGGCCAGGACAGCAAACAAGAGACCCAGTACTTC.

V usage is TRBV7-2 and J usage is TRBJ1-4; 9 bases line up with TRBD1. CDR1 SGHTA and CDR2 FQGNSA come from the germline V gene. V dropped 1 base and J dropped 7; count of bases not matched to a gene: 4. CDR3 length equals 15 residues. CDR3 in DNA: TGTGCCAGCAGCTTAGTAGGGACAGGGTCTGAAAAACTGTTTTTT. It translates to CASSLVGTGSEKLFF.

The chain links TRBV7-2 to TRBJ2-7, with 7 bases fitting TRBD2. The CDR3 sequence is 15 residues long. Trimming took 2 bases from V and 1 from J; bases not matched to a gene: 5. The germline V gene has CDR1 SGHTA and CDR2 FQGNSA. This chain's CDR3 is CASSLKLAYSYEQYF. CDR3 in DNA: TGTGCCAGCAGCTTAAAACTAGCGTATTCCTACGAGCAGTACTTC.

The genes are TRBV5-8 and TRBJ2-5, with D tentatively TRBD1 (5 bases). Germline V lookup: CDR1 SGHTS, CDR2 YDEGEE. The V end was cut by 3 bases, the J end by 5 bases, with 11 bases between. This CDR3 is built from 13 residues. CDR3 sequence: CASSSTGSETQYF. DNA for the CDR3: TGTGCCAGCAGCTCAACAGGTTCGGAGACCCAGTACTTC.

The chain links TRBV7-9 to TRBJ1-2; possible D gene TRBD1, 6 bases. The CDR3 sequence is 14 residues long. V gave up 0 bases and J gave up 8 bases, with 13 bases separating them. Germline values: CDR1 SEHNR, CDR2 FQNEAQ (reference sequence). CDR3 region: CASSLATGSGGYTF. DNA for the CDR3: TGTGCCAGCAGCTTAGCAACAGGGAGTGGCGGCTACACCTTC.

The chain recombines TRBV5-6 with TRBJ2-7, with TRBD2 matching over 8 bases. The CDR3 extends over 17 amino acids. Germline loops: CDR1 SGHDT, CDR2 YYEEEE. V was clipped by 1 base and J by 0 bases; unmatched bases: 9. The CDR3 region has the DNA TGTGCCAGCAGCTTGTCACCCACGGGGGGGAGCTCCTACGAGCAGTACTTC. It yields the protein CASSLSPTGGSSYEQYF.

Note on this clone: Other DNA sequences of this sample code for an identical CDR3. The chain employs TRBV6-6 and TRBJ2-7; 12 bases are shared with TRBD1. J gave up 3 bases and V 4 bases, and 4 bases lay outside the gene matches. Germline CDR1 reads MNHNY; CDR2 reads SVGAGI (reference sequence). The CDR3 extends over 15 amino acids. Here the CDR3 DNA reads TGTGCCAGCAGTTTGGGACAGGGGGCTAGCTACGAGCAGTACTTC. Translation gives CASSLGQGASYEQYF.

This clone was counted once. V gene TRBV9 combines with J gene TRBJ2-5, with TRBD2 matching over 8 bases. Per germline, CDR1 SGDLS and CDR2 YYNGEE. This CDR3 spans 18 amino acids. The trim removed 2 bases at V and 1 base at J, leaving 13 bases unmatched. The CDR3 region is CASSVHRAGGGTQETQYF. DNA for the CDR3: TGTGCCAGCAGCGTCCACCGAGCGGGCGGGGGGACCCAAGAGACCCAGTACTTC. Combining the CDR3 with reference TRBV9 and TRBJ2-5 gives the whole variable domain DSGVTQTPKHLITATGQRVTLRCSPRSGDLSVYWYQQSLDQGLQFLIQYYNGEERAKGNILERFSAQQFPDLHSELNLSSLELGDSALYFCASSVHRAGGGTQETQYFGPGTRLLVL.

The DNA for the CDR3 is TGTGCCAGCAGTCGTACCAGGACAGGGAGGAACAATGAGCAGTTCTTC. This encodes CASSRTRTGRNNEQFF. The V gene is TRBV28, the J gene TRBJ2-1, with TRBD1 identical over 8 bases. This CDR3 is built from 16 residues. The V gene end was trimmed by 5 bases and the J gene end by 5 bases; junction bases not matched to a gene: 11. CDR1 and CDR2 (germline): MDHEN, SYDVKM. Full variable domain (missing parts from reference TRBV28 and TRBJ2-1): DVKVTQSSRYLVKRTGEKVFLECVQDMDHENMFWYRQDPGLGLRLIYFSYDVKMKEKGDIPEGYSVSREKKERFSLILESASTNQTSMYLCASSRTRTGRNNEQFFGPGTRLTVL.

The V and J genes are TRBV2 and TRBJ2-2; 11 bases agree with TRBD2. CDR1 and CDR2 from the germline V gene are SNHLY and FYNNEI. CDR3 length: 15 amino acids. V was clipped by 5 bases and J by 6 bases; unmatched bases: 5. Here the CDR3 reads CASSRSGGAAGELFF. CDR3 DNA: TGTGCCAGCAGTCGTAGCGGGGGGGCGGCCGGGGAGCTGTTTTTT.

The chain links TRBV1 to TRBJ2-7; the table's D call of TRBD1 was not tested on the DNA. TRBV1 constitutes a pseudogene. CDR3 length: 17 residues. The CDR3 nucleotides are TGCACCAGCAGCCAGCCCCGGGACAGGGTACGGCTCCACGAGCAGTACTTC. Translated, it gives CTSSQPRDRVRLHEQYF.

The chain employs TRBV30 and TRBJ2-2; 8 bases are a match to TRBD2. Germline V gene data show CDR1 as GTSNPN and CDR2 as SVGIG (reference sequence). The CDR3 spans 14 residues. Germline trimming cut 8 bases from V and 3 bases from J; bases unmatched to any gene: 8. The CDR3 coding sequence is TGTGCCCGCCAGGTGCGGGGGGACACCGGGGAGCTGTTTTTT. Protein product: CARQVRGDTGELFF.

This sequence joins TRBV4-1 and TRBJ2-7, with D perhaps TRBD2 (6 bases). The CDR3 has 15 amino acids. From germline, CDR1 is MGHRA and CDR2 YSYEKL. V gave up 1 base and J gave up 5 bases, with 15 bases separating them. For the CDR3, the DNA is TGCGCCAGCAGCCAAGTCCAGGGACTGATCCACGAGCAGTACTTC. It is translated as CASSQVQGLIHEQYF.

This clone was seen a single time. The chain is built from TRBV5-5 and TRBJ1-1; the match to TRBD1 covers 9 bases. The CDR3 has 16 residues. The ends lost 2 bases at V and 4 bases at J; junction bases unmatched: 9. Germline-derived CDR1 and CDR2 are SGHKS and YYEKEE (reference sequence). CDR3 residues: CASSLAGQGLGTEAFF. The CDR3 nucleotides read TGTGCCAGCAGCTTAGCCGGACAGGGGTTGGGCACTGAAGCTTTCTTT.

The chain recombines TRBV20-1 with TRBJ1-1; 7 bases fit TRBD1. The CDR3 totals 10 residues. Germline values: CDR1 DFQATT, CDR2 SNEGSKA (reference sequence). J gave up 9 bases and V 4 bases, and 2 bases lay outside the gene matches. CDR3 loop: CSATGQQAFF. DNA for the CDR3: TGCAGTGCTACGGGACAGCAAGCTTTCTTT.